One sample yielded the 19 T cell receptor beta chains listed below, sequenced in a study of T-cell memory formation after mild COVID-19. MiXCR, applied by TCRdb to the 5' RACE reads, yields one record per CDR3 protein. Seen here are hundreds of thousands of distinct CDR3 sequences, 18% observed once, and the top ten hold 20% to 25%. Material for sequencing was PBMCs or a T cell subset sorted from them (not recorded which). The source is a man aged 18 to 30 who had mild COVID-19 (a few samples of this study predate the infection). Cell type and time point are not known.

This clonotype was seen a handful of times. V usage is TRBV7-9 and J usage is TRBJ2-2, with D tentatively TRBD1 or TRBD2 (5 bases each). The V end lost 3 bases, the J end lost 4 bases, and 15 bases lay between the germline ends. This CDR3 contains 16 residues. From germline, CDR1 is SEHNR and CDR2 FQNEAQ (reference sequence). In DNA, the CDR3 is TGTGCCAGCAGCTTCGTATCCGTGGGGGTCACCGGGGAGCTGTTTTTT. Translated, it gives CASSFVSVGVTGELFF.

In this sample, this clonotype turned up many times. The V and J genes are TRBV27 and TRBJ1-1; D call uncertain. V dropped 3 bases and J dropped 1 base, with 9 bases sitting between them. This CDR3 is built from 14 residues. From germline, CDR1 is MNHEY and CDR2 SMNVEV (reference sequence). The CDR3 here is CASSLRRENTEAFF. Written as DNA, the CDR3 is TGTGCCAGCAGTTTGCGGCGGGAGAACACTGAAGCTTTCTTT.

This chain connects TRBV12-3 or TRBV12-4 to TRBJ1-5, with a tentative D call TRBD1 (5 bases). This CDR3 spans 14 amino acids. V lost 5 bases and J 6 bases, leaving 14 bases between the germline ends. The CDR3 loop reads CASSPGTPGQPQHF. The CDR3 DNA follows: TGTGCCAGCAGTCCAGGGACCCCCGGTCAGCCCCAGCATTTT.

The chain carries TRBV7-3 and TRBJ2-1; TRBD2 is a possible D gene (5 bases). Germline lookup yields CDR1 SGHTA and CDR2 FQGTGA. V was trimmed by 5 bases and J by 1 base, leaving 15 bases between them. The CDR3 is 16 amino acids. CDR3 residues: CASSQDAGKSYNEQFF. The CDR3 DNA reads TGTGCCAGCAGCCAAGACGCCGGGAAATCCTACAATGAGCAGTTCTTC.

The V call is TRBV12-3 or TRBV12-4, the J call TRBJ1-3; 7 nucleotides match TRBD1. This CDR3 is built from 11 residues. CDR3 region: CGTGSGNTIYF. The CDR3 DNA is TGTGGGACAGGCTCTGGAAACACCATATATTTT.

Worth noting for this clonotype: This CDR3 is missing its conserved last phenylalanine or tryptophan, likely due to a read error. This chain uses TRBV7-9 with TRBJ2-1; D possibly matches TRBD1 or TRBD2 (5 bases each). Germline CDR1 SEHNR, CDR2 FQNEAQ (reference sequence). This CDR3 is 13 amino acids long. The ends were cut back, 3 bases at V and 9 bases at J, with 12 bases in the middle. The CDR3 DNA reads TGTGCCAGCAGCTTTATTCAGGGACCTGAGCAGTTCTTA. Its translation: CASSFIQGPEQFL.

This clonotype was observed a few times. The rearrangement links TRBV23-1 to TRBJ2-7; 7 bases line up with TRBD1. TRBV23-1 is noted as an ORF with a role that remains uncertain. V shed 6 bases, J shed 2 bases, and the junction held 10 bases outside the gene matches. The CDR3 has 15 amino acids. In DNA, the CDR3 is TGCGCCAGCAGCCCTGGGACAGAACTTCCCTACGAGCAGTACTTC. It codes for CASSPGTELPYEQYF.

This clonotype was picked up a small number of times. The chain joins TRBV20-1 to TRBJ2-3, with D unclear. The CDR3 length is 15 residues. The V gene lost 6 bases and the J gene lost 2 bases, with 18 bases spanning the gap. CDR1 DFQATT and CDR2 SNEGSKA come from the germline V gene (reference sequence). The CDR3 spells CSAPTPSGSTDTQYF. For the CDR3, the DNA is TGCAGTGCCCCCACCCCCTCGGGTTCCACAGATACGCAGTATTTT.

This clonotype was counted only a few times. The chain employs TRBV3-1 and TRBJ1-1, with 7 bases identical to TRBD1. CDR1 is LGHDT and CDR2 is YNNKEL in the germline V gene (reference sequence). Trimming removed 0 bases from V and 3 bases from J; junction bases left unmatched: 7. This CDR3 region has 16 residues. In DNA, the CDR3 is TGTGCCAGCAGCCAAGACGGCGGGGGACAGCACACTGAAGCTTTCTTT. Amino acids: CASSQDGGGQHTEAFF.

This rearrangement joins TRBV20-1 to TRBJ2-7; tentatively, D is TRBD1 or TRBD2 (5 bases each). V dropped 0 bases and J dropped 4 bases, with 13 bases sitting between them. Germline loops: CDR1 DFQATT, CDR2 SNEGSKA (reference sequence). The CDR3 runs 14 residues. The CDR3 region has the DNA TGCAGTGCTAGAGAGGGACCGACACGTTACGAGCAGTACTTC. It is translated as CSAREGPTRYEQYF.

The rearrangement uses TRBV29-1 and TRBJ2-7; maybe TRBD2 (5 bases). Germline V gene lookup returns CDR1 SQVTM and CDR2 ANQGSEA. The CDR3 sequence is 12 residues long. Trimming stripped 4 bases from V and 0 bases from J, with 7 bases between. In DNA form, the CDR3 reads TGCAGCGTTGGAGGGAGCTCCTACGAGCAGTACTTC. Protein product: CSVGGSSYEQYF.

This clonotype was seen ten or more times. The chain joins TRBV5-1 to TRBJ2-7; D unclear. Looked up from germline, CDR1 is SGHRS and CDR2 is YFSETQ. The CDR3 covers 12 residues. The germline V and J ends were trimmed by 4 bases and 9 bases, with 14 bases remaining between them. The CDR3 nucleotides are TGCGCCAGCAGCCCAGGACCGAAGGGGCAGTACGTC. Protein: CASSPGPKGQYV.

This clonotype came up many times. V gene TRBV5-1 combines with J gene TRBJ1-5; D may be TRBD1 (6 bases). This CDR3 has 14 amino acids. The V gene lost 4 bases and the J gene lost 6 bases, with 14 bases spanning the gap. Germline V gene data show CDR1 as SGHRS and CDR2 as YFSETQ. CDR3 sequence (DNA): TGCGCCAGCAGCGAACAGGGTTTTGGTCAGCCCCAGCATTTT. Encoded protein: CASSEQGFGQPQHF.

In its sample, this clonotype was seen many times. This chain links TRBV12-3 or TRBV12-4 with TRBJ1-1; no definite D call. Trimming shortened V by 1 base and J by 4 bases, and 10 bases separated the two germline ends. The CDR3 contains 14 residues. CDR3 sequence reads: CASSLVPPGTEAFF. In nucleotides, the CDR3 is TGTGCCAGCAGTTTAGTTCCGCCGGGCACTGAAGCTTTCTTT.

This clonotype has more than one count but fewer than ten. A junction end diverges from the germline sequence, so it may reflect a read error. The V and J genes are TRBV15 and TRBJ2-5; D possibly corresponds to TRBD2 (5 bases). In germline, CDR1 is LNHNV, CDR2 YYDKDF (reference sequence). The length of the CDR3 is 13 residues. The CDR3 loop is CATSRSQWEWVFF. The CDR3 DNA follows: TGTGCCACCAGCAGGAGTCAATGGGAGTGGGTATTCTTC.

J is TRBJ2-1 and V is TRBV7-9; weak D call: TRBD1 (6 bases). V lost 10 bases and J 4 bases, leaving 14 bases between the germline ends. Germline V CDR1 and CDR2: SEHNR, FQNEAQ (reference sequence). This CDR3 region has 13 residues. The CDR3 DNA follows: TGTGCCACAGAACGGACAGATTACAATGAGCAGTTCTTC. Protein product: CATERTDYNEQFF.

This clonotype was counted only a few times. The rearrangement links TRBV7-2 to TRBJ2-5; D possibly matches TRBD1 or TRBD2 (5 bases each). V gave up 5 bases and J gave up 5 bases, with 18 bases separating them. The CDR3 consists of 15 residues. From germline, CDR1 is SGHTA and CDR2 FQGNSA. The CDR3 is CASSPARTAGETQYF. The DNA of the CDR3 is TGTGCCAGCAGCCCAGCCCGGACTGCAGGGGAGACCCAGTACTTC.

This clonotype was seen more than once but under ten times. The chain has TRBV10-3 and TRBJ1-5; 8 bases map to TRBD1. The V segment lost 3 bases and the J segment 7 bases; nucleotides outside the gene matches: 5. Germline values: CDR1 ENHRY, CDR2 SYGVKD. The CDR3 has 14 amino acids. The CDR3 protein is CAISDQGAEQPQHF. The CDR3 bases are TGTGCCATCAGTGATCAGGGGGCTGAACAGCCCCAGCATTTT.

This clonotype was picked up many times. The gene calls are TRBV6-4 and TRBJ2-1; D gene unclear. V lost 2 bases, J lost 0 bases, and 2 bases lay in between. The CDR3 loop spans 13 amino acids. The germline V gene encodes CDR1 MRHNA and CDR2 SNTAGT. CDR3 sequence reads: CASSDSSYNEQFF. Here the CDR3 DNA reads TGTGCCAGCAGTGACAGCTCCTACAATGAGCAGTTCTTC.